This T cell receptor beta chain was identified during a study of control samples from healthy donors and cancer patients. Germline V lookup: CDR1 SGHRS, CDR2 YFSETQ. Trimming removed 4 bases from V and 0 bases from J, with 11 bases in between. The CDR3 has 15 amino acids. Profiling relied on immunoSEQ multiplex PCR, and the TCRdb table lists in-frame clones only, not all of them. The repertoire holds 80,000 to 100,000 clones, around 88% seen once, with roughly 13% in the top ten. This TCR was sampled from a man younger than 45 in good health. The sequencing sample was made of blood. The chain carries TRBV5-1 and TRBJ1-5; D is possibly TRBD1 (5 bases). As DNA, the CDR3 is TGCGCCAGCAGCCCGGGGGACCCTAGCAATCAGCCCCAGCATTTT. Translation gives CASSPGDPSNQPQHF.